These 21 T cell receptor beta chains came from one sample sequenced in a study of OX40 agonist ivuxolimab in advanced cancers. TCRdb's copy holds only in-frame clones and misses some; the assay was immunoSEQ multiplex PCR. The sample has 35,000 to 50,000 clones, 86% seen once. The source material was CD4+ or CD8+ T cells sorted from blood, sampled in a trial of the OX40 agonist ivuxolimab. Receptors were obtained from an adult with an advanced solid tumor such as melanoma, head and neck, liver or kidney cancer.

The V and J genes are TRBV6-5 and TRBJ2-1; D is ambiguous. The V gene's germline CDR1 is MNHEY and CDR2 SVGAGI. This CDR3 region has 15 residues. V lost 0 bases to trimming and J lost 7 bases, with 13 bases between them. In DNA form, the CDR3 reads TGTGCCAGCAGTTACTCGAGTGAATCGAGAAATGAGCAGTTCTTC. Amino acids: CASSYSSESRNEQFF.

Written as DNA, the CDR3 is TGCGCCAGCAGCCAAATGCGGGGTACCTACGAGCAGTACGTC. This sequence encodes CASSQMRGTYEQYV. The genes are TRBV4-1 and TRBJ2-7; D is possibly TRBD2 (6 bases). The CDR3 has 14 residues. The germline V and J ends were trimmed by 2 bases and 2 bases, with 10 bases remaining between them. Germline values: CDR1 MGHRA, CDR2 YSYEKL.

This clone has just one count. The rearrangement links TRBV5-1 to TRBJ2-7; D gene ambiguous. V lost 6 bases and J lost 5, with 15 bases in between. CDR1 is SGHRS, CDR2 YFSETQ, per germline. The CDR3 has 13 amino acids. The DNA of the CDR3 is TGCGCCAGCACCCCCGGGCTTGGGAACGAGCAGTACTTC. Translation: CASTPGLGNEQYF.

V gene TRBV7-8 combines with J gene TRBJ2-1, with D perhaps TRBD2 (5 bases). The CDR3 is made up of 13 amino acids. V lost 4 bases and J lost 8, with 12 bases in between. Germline V lookup: CDR1 SGHVS, CDR2 FQNEAQ. The CDR3 sequence: CASSSGVADEQFF. As DNA, the CDR3 is TGTGCCAGCAGCTCCGGGGTAGCCGATGAGCAGTTCTTC.

The J gene is TRBJ2-7, the V gene TRBV9; 7 nucleotides match TRBD2. After removal of 3 bases from V and 5 bases from J, the junction contained 8 bases not matched to a gene. The CDR3 spans 14 residues. Germline CDR1 reads SGDLS; CDR2 reads YYNGEE. Here the CDR3 DNA reads TGTGCCAGCAGCGCCAGCGGGAAACTCGACGAGCAGTACTTC. Encoded protein: CASSASGKLDEQYF.

Here the CDR3 reads CASSVASVQDTEAFF. In DNA, the CDR3 is TGTGCCAGCAGCGTAGCTAGCGTTCAGGACACTGAAGCTTTCTTT. The chain joins TRBV9 to TRBJ1-1, with no clear D. Trimming removed 0 bases from V and 3 bases from J, with 12 bases in between. The CDR3 totals 15 residues. The germline V gene encodes CDR1 SGDLS and CDR2 YYNGEE. The entire variable domain, with the rest obtained from reference TRBV9 and TRBJ1-1, is as follows: DSGVTQTPKHLITATGQRVTLRCSPRSGDLSVYWYQQSLDQGLQFLIQYYNGEERAKGNILERFSAQQFPDLHSELNLSSLELGDSALYFCASSVASVQDTEAFFGQGTRLTVV.

The genes are TRBV7-2 and TRBJ2-7; 11 bases are a match to TRBD2. V lost 0 bases and J lost 5; bases outside the gene matches: 0. Germline V gene lookup returns CDR1 SGHTA and CDR2 FQGNSA. This CDR3 has 14 amino acids. The CDR3 sequence is CASSLALAGDEQYF. DNA of the CDR3: TGTGCCAGCAGCTTAGCACTAGCGGGGGACGAGCAGTACTTC.

The chain carries TRBV25-1 and TRBJ2-1, with D possibly matching TRBD2 (6 bases). Germline CDR1 and CDR2: MGHDK and SYGVNS. The germline V and J ends were trimmed by 3 bases and 0 bases, with 9 bases remaining between them. The CDR3 contains 15 residues. CDR3 DNA: TGTGCCAGCAGTGAGGGACTCAGCTCCTACAATGAGCAGTTCTTC. Translating gives CASSEGLSSYNEQFF.

A single count supports this clone. The V and J genes are TRBV27 and TRBJ1-1; unclear D gene. This CDR3 has 17 residues. Deletions cut 5 bases from V and 0 bases from J, with 19 bases between. Germline V gene data show CDR1 as MNHEY and CDR2 as SMNVEV (reference sequence). Here the CDR3 reads CASSPLPGLGLNTEAFF. Here the CDR3 DNA reads TGTGCCAGCAGTCCACTCCCGGGCCTAGGCCTGAACACTGAAGCTTTCTTT.

The rearrangement links TRBV27 to TRBJ1-1; D is uncertain. The CDR3 has 14 residues. The V and J ends lost 7 bases and 0 bases respectively, with 12 bases between them. Germline V gene lookup returns CDR1 MNHEY and CDR2 SMNVEV (reference sequence). CDR3 sequence: CASISGRMNTEAFF. The CDR3 bases are TGTGCCAGCATCTCCGGACGGATGAACACTGAAGCTTTCTTT.

CDR3 protein: CASSLAPWTSGRTDTQYF. The CDR3 bases are TGTGCCAGCAGCTTAGCCCCTTGGACTAGCGGGAGGACAGATACGCAGTATTTT. The V call is TRBV5-6, the J call TRBJ2-3; TRBD2 agrees at 14 bases. Losses at the gene ends were 2 bases for V and 3 bases for J; bases not matched to a gene: 8. The CDR3 is 18 amino acids. Per germline, CDR1 SGHDT and CDR2 YYEEEE.

This clone was seen just once. V is TRBV2 and J is TRBJ1-1; no firm D call. Trimming left V 1 base short and J 4 bases short, with 13 bases between. This CDR3 region has 15 residues. The germline V gene encodes CDR1 SNHLY and CDR2 FYNNEI. The CDR3 DNA reads TGTGCCAGCAGTGAAGGTTTTGGTTTCAGCACTGAAGCTTTCTTT. It translates to CASSEGFGFSTEAFF.

The gene calls are TRBV5-4 and TRBJ1-1; D may be TRBD1 (5 bases). The germline CDR1 and CDR2 sequences are SGHNT and YYREEE (reference sequence). The CDR3 is made up of 14 amino acids. Between the trimmed V and J ends, which lost 0 bases and 0 bases, there was a span of 6 bases. The CDR3 region is CASSLGTLNTEAFF. CDR3 DNA sequence: TGTGCCAGCAGCTTGGGGACACTGAACACTGAAGCTTTCTTT.

This rearrangement joins TRBV4-1 to TRBJ1-2; the match to TRBD1 covers 9 bases. Germline V gene lookup returns CDR1 MGHRA and CDR2 YSYEKL. Trimming at V came to 0 bases and at J to 5 bases, leaving 4 bases not matched to a gene. The CDR3 is 15 amino acids. This CDR3 is CASSQEPGQGYGYTF. The CDR3 DNA sequence: TGCGCCAGCAGCCAAGAACCGGGACAGGGATATGGCTACACCTTC.

The V and J genes are TRBV4-3 and TRBJ1-6, with 9 nucleotides matching TRBD1. V lost 1 base to trimming and J lost 10 bases; unmatched junction nucleotides: 8. Germline V gene lookup returns CDR1 LGHNA and CDR2 YSLEER. The CDR3 is made up of 16 amino acids. CDR3: CASSQVPGTGYSPLHF. The CDR3, as DNA: TGCGCCAGCAGCCAAGTCCCCGGGACAGGGTACTCACCCCTCCACTTT.

The chain joins TRBV30 to TRBJ1-3; D gene uncertain. Germline V gene lookup returns CDR1 GTSNPN and CDR2 SVGIG (reference sequence). Trimming pared 4 bases from V and 0 bases from J, leaving 4 bases between. The CDR3 covers 12 residues. The CDR3 DNA reads as TGTGCCTGGATCTACTCTGGAAACACCATATATTTT. Translation gives CAWIYSGNTIYF.

The CDR3 coding sequence is TGTGCCAGCAGTGCAATAAGAGATACGCAGTATTTT. The encoded protein is CASSAIRDTQYF. V and J are TRBV28 and TRBJ2-3; D remains unclear. The germline V and J ends were trimmed by 5 bases and 5 bases, with 8 bases remaining between them. Germline V gene lookup returns CDR1 MDHEN and CDR2 SYDVKM. CDR3 length: 12 amino acids.

This clone was seen more than once but under ten times. The V gene is TRBV5-3, the J gene TRBJ1-1; 7 bases agree with TRBD1. TRBV5-3 is given ORF status, its function remaining uncertain. The CDR3 contains 15 residues. The ends lost 4 bases at V and 5 bases at J; junction bases unmatched: 11. In nucleotides, the CDR3 is TGTGCCAGAAGCCTCTCCAAAACAGGGGTAACTGAAGCTTTCTTT. Its protein is CARSLSKTGVTEAFF.

The chain joins TRBV5-6 to TRBJ1-5, with unresolved D. Trimming removed 0 bases from V and 0 bases from J, with 1 base in between. Per the germline V gene, CDR1 is SGHDT and CDR2 is YYEEEE. CDR3 length equals 13 residues. For the CDR3, the DNA is TGTGCCAGCAGCTTGGATAGCAATCAGCCCCAGCATTTT. It yields the protein CASSLDSNQPQHF.

The J gene is TRBJ2-5, the V gene TRBV2; either TRBD1 or TRBD2 may supply D (5 bases each). CDR1 and CDR2 from the germline V gene are SNHLY and FYNNEI. Trimming pared 8 bases from V and 1 base from J, leaving 14 bases between. This CDR3 comprises 14 residues. The CDR3 reads CASSVMGPQETQYF. The CDR3 DNA sequence: TGTGCCAGCTCGGTCATGGGACCCCAAGAGACCCAGTACTTC.

This chain links TRBV5-4 with TRBJ2-1; no firm D call. CDR1 is SGHNT, CDR2 YYREEE, per germline (reference sequence). The CDR3 runs 13 residues. The V end lost 4 bases, the J end lost 5 bases, and 10 bases lay between the germline ends. CDR3 loop: CASSLAPDNEQFF. The CDR3, as DNA: TGTGCCAGCAGCCTTGCCCCCGACAATGAGCAGTTCTTC.